Below, 10 T cell receptor beta chains from the same sample are listed, as sequenced in a study of blood T cell repertoires in COVID-19. Produced via immunoSEQ multiplex PCR; TCRdb's table is partial and in-frame only. This table holds some 80,000 clones, more than 85% found once. The material sequenced was peripheral blood. The receptors stem from an elderly man with active or convalescent COVID-19.

The CDR3 nucleotides read TGTGCCAGCGCGGGCATTAATGAAAAACTGTTTTTT. It codes for CASAGINEKLFF. This chain joins TRBV11-2 and TRBJ1-4; D gene unclear. In germline, CDR1 is SGHAT, CDR2 FQNNGV. The CDR3 is 12 residues long. Trimming left V 8 bases short and J 4 bases short, with 8 bases between.

Written as DNA, the CDR3 is TGTGCCAGCAGCTCGGGTGACAGGGGAATCTATGGCTACACCTTC. Translation gives CASSSGDRGIYGYTF. V usage is TRBV5-4 and J usage is TRBJ1-2; 8 bases fit TRBD1. The germline V gene has CDR1 SGHNT and CDR2 YYREEE (reference sequence). This CDR3 spans 15 amino acids. J gave up 4 bases and V 3 bases, and 8 bases lay outside the gene matches.

In this sample, this clone turned up a few times. This chain joins TRBV19 and TRBJ1-5; D uncertain. The ends were cut back, 7 bases at V and 2 bases at J, with 12 bases in the middle. The CDR3 is made up of 14 amino acids. Germline V gene sequence: CDR1 LNHDA, CDR2 SQIVND (reference sequence). The CDR3 region has the DNA TGTGCCAGTACCATACCGGTGGGCAATCAGCCCCAGCATTTT. As protein: CASTIPVGNQPQHF.

This clone was found once. The chain joins TRBV5-1 to TRBJ1-2, with no clear D. Trimming removed 0 bases at V and 2 bases at J, with 14 bases between. Germline loops: CDR1 SGHRS, CDR2 YFSETQ. The CDR3 is made up of 16 amino acids. CDR3 protein: CASSLVLASGNYGYTF. The CDR3 DNA follows: TGCGCCAGCAGCTTGGTTCTTGCTTCGGGGAACTATGGCTACACCTTC. The full variable domain, in which reference TRBV5-1 and TRBJ1-2 provide the parts outside the CDR3, is KAGVTQTPRYLIKTRGQQVTLSCSPISGHRSVSWYQQTPGQGLQFLFEYFSETQRNKGNFPGRFSGRQFSNSRSEMNVSTLELGDSALYLCASSLVLASGNYGYTFGSGTRLTVV.

This clone came up a few times. The gene calls are TRBV5-4 and TRBJ2-5; 8 bases map to TRBD1. This CDR3 has 15 amino acids. V dropped 0 bases and J dropped 5; count of bases not matched to a gene: 6. CDR1 and CDR2 (germline): SGHNT, YYREEE (reference sequence). CDR3 sequence (DNA): TGTGCCAGCAGCTTGGGGAGACAGGGGCGGGAGACCCAGTACTTC. Protein sequence: CASSLGRQGRETQYF.

The rearrangement links TRBV7-9 to TRBJ1-1, with D maybe TRBD1 (5 bases). Trimming left V 3 bases short and J 1 base short, with 15 bases between. From germline, CDR1 is SEHNR and CDR2 FQNEAQ (reference sequence). This CDR3 spans 16 amino acids. The CDR3 loop is CASSFTFDSRNTEAFF. CDR3 nucleotide sequence: TGTGCCAGCAGCTTTACATTCGACAGTAGGAACACTGAAGCTTTCTTT.

The chain links TRBV2 to TRBJ2-1; no definite D call. The ends were cut back, 3 bases at V and 10 bases at J, with 7 bases in the middle. The CDR3 runs 11 residues. Germline CDR1 SNHLY, CDR2 FYNNEI. CDR3 protein: CASSEVREQFF. The CDR3 nucleotides read TGTGCCAGCAGTGAGGTGCGGGAGCAGTTCTTC.

CDR3 bases: TGTGCCAGCAGTACGGGACTAGCGCGGGGAACGCAAGAGACCCAGTACTTC. Its translation is CASSTGLARGTQETQYF. The genes are TRBV6-2 or TRBV6-3 and TRBJ2-5, with 10 bases identical to TRBD2. V was clipped by 5 bases and J by 2 bases; unmatched bases: 11. CDR3 length equals 17 residues. The germline V gene encodes CDR1 MNHEY and CDR2 SVGEGT.

The genes are TRBV9 and TRBJ2-1; 11 bases are a match to TRBD2. Germline lookup yields CDR1 SGDLS and CDR2 YYNGEE. CDR3 length equals 14 residues. The junction had 4 bases not matched to a gene; V was cut back by 1 base and J by 10 bases. The CDR3 loop is CASSVTGLAEEQFF. CDR3 sequence (DNA): TGTGCCAGCAGCGTAACGGGACTAGCGGAGGAGCAGTTCTTC.

The chain links TRBV2 to TRBJ1-3, with a tentative D call TRBD1 (5 bases). V lost 8 bases to trimming and J lost 8 bases, with 19 bases between them. Germline V gene lookup returns CDR1 SNHLY and CDR2 FYNNEI. The CDR3 is made up of 14 amino acids. The CDR3, as DNA: TGTGCCAGCGGCAGCAGGGTTCTGTTTGACACCATATATTTT. Its protein is CASGSRVLFDTIYF.